This TCR beta chain was recorded in a study of control samples from healthy donors and cancer patients (TCRdb year 2020). With regard to this clone: Its antigen is unknown. The input lacks base qualities; no much larger clone sits a single base away.

For CDR1 and CDR2, the germline V gene (reference sequence) lists LNHDA and SQIVND. Here V drops 6 bases and J drops 7 bases, and the junction holds 6 bases not matched to any gene. The CDR3 holds 13 amino acids from the cysteine to the phenylalanine. The only DNA kept is the CDR3, 39 bases in frame from the first base. Library prep was done by the immunoSEQ multiplex PCR assay. This is the immuneACCESS table as TCRdb keeps it, with only in-frame sequences that have V and J called. A part of the clones is gone; compared with another copy, unresolved V genes explain less than half, and the rest is unexplained. The sample includes approximately 150,000 clones, with 91% observed a single time. Approximately 3% of the sample rests with the top ten.

The source is a young man in good health. Sample: blood. This receptor chain uses TRBV19 and TRBJ1-5; 7 of the junction bases match TRBD1. The sequenced DNA is TGTGCCAGTAGCCAACAGGGGAACCAGCCCCAGCATTTT. This translates into CASSQQGNQPQHF.